This T cell receptor beta chain was captured in a study of T cells in Graves' hyperthyroidism and ophthalmopathy. This CDR3 spans 12 amino acids. V shed 5 bases and J 8 bases; nucleotides not matched to a gene: 3. TCR beta CDR3 regions were amplified from RNA transcripts. HTBI primers drove first-round RT-PCR of the TCR CDR3. TCRdb reanalysed the multiplex PCR reads using MiXCR and keeps one entry per CDR3 protein. The table records 300,000 to 500,000 distinct CDR3 sequences, 15% of them present only once. Hyperthyroidism had been newly diagnosed in patients aged 18 to 65, and its duration was under 2 months. Exclusions: uncontrolled infection, other autoimmune disease, pregnancy, lactation. Together with thyroid ultrasound, orbital computed tomography, serum thyroxine and TRAb, clinical symptoms were used for diagnoses. This clonotype was seen more than once but under ten times.

Sequenced sample: blood. The receptor's source is a woman in her twenties or thirties with Graves' hyperthyroidism. J is TRBJ2-1 and V is TRBV12-3 or TRBV12-4; 7 bases line up with TRBD1. CDR3 in amino acids: CASSPGTDEQFF. The CDR3 coding sequence is TGTGCCAGCAGTCCCGGGACAGATGAGCAGTTCTTC.